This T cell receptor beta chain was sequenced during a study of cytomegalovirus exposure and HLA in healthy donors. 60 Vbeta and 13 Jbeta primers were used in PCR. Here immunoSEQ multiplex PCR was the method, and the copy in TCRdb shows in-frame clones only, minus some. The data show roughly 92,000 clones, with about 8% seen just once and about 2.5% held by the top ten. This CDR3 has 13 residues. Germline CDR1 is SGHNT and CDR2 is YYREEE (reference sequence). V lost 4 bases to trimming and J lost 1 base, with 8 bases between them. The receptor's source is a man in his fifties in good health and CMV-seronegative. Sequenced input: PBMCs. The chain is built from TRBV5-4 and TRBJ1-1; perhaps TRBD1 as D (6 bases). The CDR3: CASSQGQNTEAFF. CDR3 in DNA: TGTGCCAGCAGCCAGGGACAGAACACTGAAGCTTTCTTT.